These 15 T cell receptor beta chains share one sample of origin, sequenced in a study of blood T cell repertoires in COVID-19. The data were produced by immunoSEQ multiplex PCR, yet TCRdb's version contains in-frame clones alone and is incomplete. This table holds approximately 100,000 clones, approximately 93% found once. Sequencing was carried out using peripheral blood. These receptors all come from a man in his 60s with acute or convalescent COVID-19.

The chain couples TRBV2 to TRBJ1-2; tentatively, D is TRBD1 (5 bases). This CDR3 has 17 residues. From germline, CDR1 is SNHLY and CDR2 FYNNEI. Trimming stripped 2 bases from V and 2 bases from J, with 18 bases between. The CDR3 is CASSERGLTDFNYGYTF. CDR3 in DNA: TGTGCCAGCAGTGAAAGGGGTCTCACAGACTTCAACTATGGCTACACCTTC.

The genes are TRBV3-1 (or the pseudogene TRBV3-2) and TRBJ2-6; D not certain. V was cut by 3 bases and J by 0 bases, with 21 bases left in between. Germline V gives CDR1 LGHDT, CDR2 YNNKEL (reference sequence). The CDR3 is 20 residues long. The CDR3 region has the DNA TGTGCCAGCAGCCACCATACCTCACGCAAAAGTAGCTCTGGGGCCAACGTCCTGACTTTC. Its protein product is CASSHHTSRKSSSGANVLTF.

This chain joins TRBV28 and TRBJ2-1; 11 positions match TRBD1. V gave up 4 bases and J gave up 5 bases; unmatched junction bases: 4. CDR3 size: 15 residues. The V gene's germline CDR1 is MDHEN and CDR2 SYDVKM. The CDR3 DNA sequence: TGTGCCAGCAGTTCGGGACAGGGGGGGCACAATGAGCAGTTCTTC. This sequence encodes CASSSGQGGHNEQFF.

This chain links TRBV28 with TRBJ2-7, with TRBD2 matching over 14 bases. This CDR3 has 15 amino acids. Per germline, CDR1 MDHEN and CDR2 SYDVKM. Trimming removed 6 bases from V and 1 base from J; junction bases left unmatched: 2. The CDR3 region is CASRRTSGRSYEQYF. The DNA of the CDR3 is TGTGCCAGCAGAAGGACTAGCGGGAGGTCCTACGAGCAGTACTTC.

This chain uses TRBV5-1 with TRBJ2-1; no clear D. The CDR3 loop spans 12 amino acids. Germline loops: CDR1 SGHRS, CDR2 YFSETQ. The germline V and J ends were trimmed by 2 bases and 9 bases, with 9 bases remaining between them. The chain's CDR3 is CASSFPTVEQFF. The CDR3 nucleotides read TGCGCCAGCAGCTTTCCTACTGTTGAGCAGTTCTTC.

The chain uses TRBV6-1 and TRBJ2-7; D is ambiguous. This CDR3 spans 15 amino acids. V was pared by 0 bases and J by 6 bases, with 15 bases between. Germline loops: CDR1 MNHNS, CDR2 SASEGT. CDR3 residues: CASSEAGPGIGEQYV. CDR3 nucleotide sequence: TGTGCCAGCAGTGAAGCAGGTCCGGGTATCGGCGAGCAGTACGTC.

This clone was found a few times. The rearrangement links TRBV7-3 to TRBJ2-2, with 8 bases fitting TRBD1. Per the germline V gene, CDR1 is SGHTA and CDR2 is FQGTGA. V gave up 5 bases and J gave up 4 bases; unmatched junction bases: 3. The CDR3 is 14 residues long. This chain's CDR3 is CASSPDRVTGELFF. In DNA, the CDR3 is TGTGCCAGCAGCCCGGACAGGGTCACCGGGGAGCTGTTTTTT.

The chain carries TRBV5-1 and TRBJ1-6, with 7 nucleotides matching TRBD1. V lost 0 bases and J lost 8; bases outside the gene matches: 2. CDR1 is SGHRS, CDR2 YFSETQ, per germline. The CDR3 runs to 14 residues. The CDR3 DNA reads TGCGCCAGCAGCTTGGCAGACAGGGATTCACCCCTCCACTTT. Translated: CASSLADRDSPLHF.

V usage is TRBV9 and J usage is TRBJ1-1; D might be TRBD1 (6 bases). There are 15 residues in the CDR3. CDR1 is SGDLS and CDR2 is YYNGEE in the germline V gene. V was cut by 3 bases and J by 1 base, with 13 bases left in between. In DNA form, the CDR3 reads TGTGCCAGCAGCGCAACCGGGACAAAGAACACTGAAGCTTTCTTT. Protein product: CASSATGTKNTEAFF. The full variable domain, its missing parts supplied by reference TRBV9 and TRBJ1-1, is DSGVTQTPKHLITATGQRVTLRCSPRSGDLSVYWYQQSLDQGLQFLIQYYNGEERAKGNILERFSAQQFPDLHSELNLSSLELGDSALYFCASSATGTKNTEAFFGQGTRLTVV.

Here the CDR3 DNA reads TGTGCCTGGAGTGCAGGTGCGGGGGATACTGAAGCTTTCTTT. As protein: CAWSAGAGDTEAFF. This sequence joins TRBV30 and TRBJ1-1; tentatively, D is TRBD1 (5 bases). Germline V gives CDR1 GTSNPN, CDR2 SVGIG (reference sequence). The CDR3 covers 14 residues. V shed 1 base and J shed 5 bases, with 14 bases lying between them. Filled out from reference TRBV30 and TRBJ1-1, the complete variable domain reads SQTIHQWPATLVQPVGSPLSLECTVEGTSNPNLYWYRQAAGRGLQLLFYSVGIGQISSEVPQNLSASRPQDRQFILSSKKLLLSDSGFYLCAWSAGAGDTEAFFGQGTRLTVV.

The chain is built from TRBV18 and TRBJ2-2, with 8 bases identical to TRBD1. The CDR3 consists of 17 residues. Germline CDR1 and CDR2: KGHSH and LQKENI. J was trimmed by 1 base and V by 2 bases; bases with no gene match: 6. CDR3 nucleotide sequence: TGTGCCAGCTCACCAAGCCAGGGGGCGCTGAACACCGGGGAGCTGTTTTTT. Residues: CASSPSQGALNTGELFF.

The J gene is TRBJ1-1, the V gene TRBV7-6, with 10 positions matching TRBD1. The CDR3 consists of 15 residues. J was trimmed by 5 bases and V by 5 bases; bases with no gene match: 8. Germline CDR1 and CDR2: SGHVS and FNYEAQ. Here the CDR3 reads CASSPGQGQGTEAFF. CDR3 DNA sequence: TGTGCCAGCAGCCCCGGACAGGGACAGGGGACTGAAGCTTTCTTT. Drawing the rest from reference TRBV7-6 and TRBJ1-1, the complete variable domain is GAGVSQSPRYKVTKRGQDVALRCDPISGHVSLYWYRQALGQGPEFLTYFNYEAQQDKSGLPNDRFSAERPEGSISTLTIQRTEQRDSAMYRCASSPGQGQGTEAFFGQGTRLTVV.

The genes are TRBV12-5 and TRBJ1-4, with 7 bases matching TRBD1. Germline values: CDR1 LGHNT, CDR2 FRNRAP. The CDR3 extends over 14 amino acids. Trimming took 5 bases from V and 4 from J; bases not matched to a gene: 4. DNA for the CDR3: TGTGCTAGTGGTAACAGGGGTGGTAATGAAAAACTGTTTTTT. As protein: CASGNRGGNEKLFF.

The V call is TRBV6-5, the J call TRBJ2-1; 10 bases are a match to TRBD2. The length of the CDR3 is 14 residues. Germline V gene sequence: CDR1 MNHEY, CDR2 SVGAGI. Losses at the gene ends were 6 bases for V and 8 bases for J; bases not matched to a gene: 7. The CDR3 bases are TGTGCCAGCAGCAGCGGGAGGGCCCAACATGAGCAGTTCTTC. It encodes CASSSGRAQHEQFF.

The V call is TRBV19, the J call TRBJ2-3, with 10 nucleotides matching TRBD1. CDR3 length equals 16 residues. CDR1 and CDR2 (germline): LNHDA, SQIVND (reference sequence). V shed 3 bases and J 4 bases; nucleotides not matched to a gene: 7. The CDR3 nucleotides are TGTGCCAGTAGTATTTTCGAGACAGGGGGCGCAGATACGCAGTATTTT. Amino acid sequence: CASSIFETGGADTQYF.